This TCR beta chain was captured in a study of metastatic and nonmetastatic thyroid tumors. Germline CDR1 reads MNHNS; CDR2 reads SASEGT. Trimming removed 5 bases at V and 0 bases at J, with 14 bases between. The length of the CDR3 is 16 residues. This clone was recorded at least ten times. In the original processing: CDR3 differences across clinicopathological groups were used to build a distant-metastasis classifier for papillary thyroid cancer. From the PCR reads, TCRdb re-called clones with MiXCR. These V and J calls derive from TCRdb rather than the authors' analysis. The sample carries 45,000 or so clones, around 4% recorded once. No treatment of any kind had been given to any patient before thyroid surgery.

Material: blood. V is TRBV6-1 and J is TRBJ1-5, with D unresolved. The sequence was collected from a female donor with papillary thyroid cancer or a benign thyroid nodule (not recorded which). Some clones in this sample may be carry-over from other donors' samples. CDR3 residues: CASSFRRVYSNQPQHF. CDR3 sequence (DNA): TGTGCCAGCAGTTTCAGGAGGGTTTATAGCAATCAGCCCCAGCATTTT.